This T cell receptor beta chain originates from a study of control samples from healthy donors and cancer patients. Some clones are missing from TCRdb's copy, which holds only in-frame ones; the method was immunoSEQ multiplex PCR. The repertoire holds about 160,000 clones, with approximately 93% as singletons. V lost 0 bases, J lost 0 bases, and 10 bases lay in between. The length of the CDR3 is 16 residues. Germline CDR1 and CDR2: SGHRS and YFSETQ. The chain links TRBV5-1 to TRBJ1-3, with D uncertain. The source of this sequence is a woman aged 40 to 55 in good health. Sequencing used blood. CDR3 nucleotides: TGCGCCAGCAGCTTGGATGTGGGCAGCTCTGGAAACACCATATATTTT. Translation gives CASSLDVGSSGNTIYF.